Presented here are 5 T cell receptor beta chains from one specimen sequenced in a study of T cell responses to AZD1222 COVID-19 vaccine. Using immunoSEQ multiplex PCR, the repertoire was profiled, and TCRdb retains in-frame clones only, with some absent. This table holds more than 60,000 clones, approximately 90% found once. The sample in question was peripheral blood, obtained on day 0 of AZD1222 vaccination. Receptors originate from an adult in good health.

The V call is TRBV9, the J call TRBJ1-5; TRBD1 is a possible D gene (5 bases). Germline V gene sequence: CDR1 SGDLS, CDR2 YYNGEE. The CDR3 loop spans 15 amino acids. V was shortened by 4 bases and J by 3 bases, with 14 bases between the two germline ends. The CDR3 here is CASSPSATVNQPQHF. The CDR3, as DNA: TGTGCCAGCAGCCCCTCCGCGACAGTCAATCAGCCCCAGCATTTT. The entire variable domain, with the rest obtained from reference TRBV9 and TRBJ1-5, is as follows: DSGVTQTPKHLITATGQRVTLRCSPRSGDLSVYWYQQSLDQGLQFLIQYYNGEERAKGNILERFSAQQFPDLHSELNLSSLELGDSALYFCASSPSATVNQPQHFGDGTRLSIL.

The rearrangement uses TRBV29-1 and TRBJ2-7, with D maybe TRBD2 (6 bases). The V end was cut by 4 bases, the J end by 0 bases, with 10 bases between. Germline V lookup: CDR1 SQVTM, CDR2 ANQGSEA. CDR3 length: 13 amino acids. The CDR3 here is CSVVEGISYEQYF. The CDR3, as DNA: TGCAGCGTTGTGGAGGGAATCTCCTACGAGCAGTACTTC.

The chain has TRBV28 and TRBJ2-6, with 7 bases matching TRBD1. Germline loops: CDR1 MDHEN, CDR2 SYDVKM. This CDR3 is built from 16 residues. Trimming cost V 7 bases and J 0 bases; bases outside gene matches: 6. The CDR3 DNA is TGTGCCAGCAAAAAGGGACAGCCCTCTGGGGCCAACGTCCTGACTTTC. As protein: CASKKGQPSGANVLTF.

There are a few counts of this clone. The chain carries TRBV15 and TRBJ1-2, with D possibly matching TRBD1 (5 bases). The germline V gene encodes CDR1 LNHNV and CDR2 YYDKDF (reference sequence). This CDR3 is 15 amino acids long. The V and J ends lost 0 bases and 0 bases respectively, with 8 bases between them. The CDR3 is CATSRDQGANYGYTF. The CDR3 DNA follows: TGTGCCACCAGCAGAGATCAAGGGGCTAACTATGGCTACACCTTC.

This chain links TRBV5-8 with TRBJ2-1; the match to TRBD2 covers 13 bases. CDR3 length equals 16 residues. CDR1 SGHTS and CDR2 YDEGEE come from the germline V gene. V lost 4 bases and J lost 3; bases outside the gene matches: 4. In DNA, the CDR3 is TGTGCCAGCAGCGCAGGACTAGCGGGGGACTACAATGAGCAGTTCTTC. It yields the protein CASSAGLAGDYNEQFF.